The entry below gives a single T cell receptor (beta chain) sequence along with its context. Its antigen is currently not known. No much larger clonotype is one base removed from it; base qualities were not supplied. CDR1 SGHTA and CDR2 FQGTGA were looked up in the germline V gene. Its CDR3 holds 16 amino acids, cysteine through phenylalanine. Here the CDR3 DNA is all that survives: 48 bases in frame from base 1. V lost 2 bases and J lost 4 bases, and the count of bases not matched to a germline gene is 8. This record belongs to a study of graft-versus-host responses after intestinal transplantation (dated by TCRdb to the early 2020s). Background on the whole study: Recipients received multivisceral, liver-intestinal, or isolated intestinal transplants. Every recipient was given anti-thymocyte globulin induction, followed by approximately 3 years of maintenance tacrolimus and steroids. Donor T cell macrochimerism was defined as a peak of at least 4% donor T cells among recipient peripheral blood mononuclear cells. Alloreactive clones were identified by sequencing pre-transplant mixed lymphocyte reaction products and comparing them with unstimulated pre-transplant donor and recipient T cells. The cohort enrolled roughly 25 intestinal transplant recipients including one retransplant, and a few patients lacking pretransplant specimens were excluded. Instead of going to the commercial service, samples from a few later patients were sequenced in-house on an Illumina MiSeq and processed with MiXCR. Graft-versus-host and host-versus-graft alloreactive T cell clones were tracked in the graft, circulation and bone marrow after intestinal transplantation using bulk TCR-beta CDR3 sequencing.

Results and caveats for the whole study, not just this receptor: High GvH to HvG T cell clonal ratios were observed in the allografts of patients with donor T cell macrochimerism. Conclusions were limited by the relatively low number and heterogeneity of intestinal transplant patients. Peak levels of circulating GvH clones were associated with declines in HvG clones early after transplant. GvH clones turned up in recipient bone marrow, with some appearing earlier in ileal mucosa or blood, a pattern consistent with an intestinal mucosal origin.

Libraries were built with the immunoSEQ multiplex PCR assay. In most patients, genomic DNA was isolated using the Qiagen DNeasy Blood and Tissue Kit and sent frozen to Adaptive Biotechnologies for TCR sequencing. High-throughput TCR-beta CDR3 sequencing of genomic DNA from most patients was performed by Adaptive Biotechnologies. In the source study's methods: Adaptive's ImmunoSEQ software was the source of the TCR sequencing data for about 20 patients, while a few other patients were processed with MiXCR and VDJtools. CD4 versus CD8 sorting errors were corrected by removing sequences found in both subsets at a frequency ratio below 5:1. CDR3 nucleotide sequences shared between donor and recipient were removed because their origin could not be assigned. To count as alloreactive, a clone needed at least 2-fold expansion over unstimulated cells and a minimum CFSE-low frequency of 0.002% (template counts) or 0.001% (read counts). Clones detected in sequenced pre-transplant spleen, lymph node, or MLR CFSE-low populations of the donor or recipient were defined as mappable. The cumulative frequency of alloreactive clones was calculated as a percentage of all sequences, weighted by copy number. TCRdb re-hosts the immuneACCESS table, in-frame sequences only. Its copies lack some clones; in the studies checked, an unresolved V gene accounts for under half of them, and the cause for the rest is not known. Clone size and V and J calls were adopted from that table, with D and trimming inferred from the DNA. The sample table records about 71,000 clones; 90% of these occur just once. The ten largest clones capture 1.3% of the sample.

The time point label corresponds to: cells obtained before transplantation from donor or recipient. CD3+CD4+ and CD3+CD8+ populations were FACS-sorted from unstimulated pre-transplant donor and recipient cells taken from spleen or lymph nodes. The sequences come from unstimulated CD8+ T cells sorted from spleen or lymph node cells, collected before intestinal transplant. The origin of this receptor is a human donor who received an intestinal transplant. The rearranged chain carries TRBV7-3 and TRBJ2-3; 8 bases in between match TRBD2. The DNA sequence is given as TGTGCCAGCAGCTTATATGGGGGACTAGAATCAGATACGCAGTATTTT. Its coded protein is CASSLYGGLESDTQYF.